This TCR beta chain originates from a study of breast tumors, draining lymph nodes, adjacent tissues (dated by TCRdb to 2016 to 2017). Background for the entire study: In breast cancer patients, the study compared the TCR beta repertoires of tumor, adjacent nontumor tissue and axillary lymph nodes. In human breast cancer, the study set out to evaluate how tumor, surrounding tissue and draining lymph node repertoires relate to one another and whether T cells may move between these sites.

The axillary draining lymph nodes of breast cancer patients were the source of the lymph node samples. CDR1 and CDR2 are drawn from the germline V gene: SGHTA, FQGTGA. V has 5 bases trimmed and J has 6 bases trimmed; junction bases matching no gene number 7. Taken from cysteine to phenylalanine, the CDR3 has 14 residues. The sequence is cut down to CDR3 DNA, 42 bases in frame from base 1. This clonotype was recorded at least ten times. Its antigen specificity is not known. No per-base quality is available; no much larger clone lies one base away. Results the study describes overall, beyond this receptor: T-cell repertoire diversity in tumors was found to be lower than in lymph nodes but higher than in nontumor tissue, and preferential V and J gene usage was observed. A scenario in which most tumor T cells derive from the lymph node and then expand within tumor tissue was judged to be consistent with the data. In luminal-like breast cancer, tumor and nontumor tissue repertoires resembled each other significantly more than in basal-like breast cancer. The study presented the conclusion that tumor T cells originate in lymph nodes as consistent with a hypothesis, not as something directly demonstrated.

Instrument used: Illumina HiSeq 2000. TCR beta chain libraries were generated by multiplex PCR amplification. High-throughput sequencing was used to analyze the amplified TCR beta chain products. The public reads were run again by TCRdb, first through fastp at Q25 and then through MiXCR, and only productive beta chains were kept. CDR3 protein sequences are deduplicated, and each keeps its most common genes and DNA. Counted in this sample were approximately 230,000 distinct CDR3 sequences; less than 40% of them appeared once. Approximately 3.5% of the sample comes from the top ten. The chain is assembled from TRBV7-3 and TRBJ2-1, with 7 bases aligning to TRBD1. The receptor was derived from a female donor with breast cancer. Some clones in this sample may be carry-over from other donors' samples. Sample: axillary lymph node tissue. In nucleotides, the sequence is TGTGCCAGCAGCCCCACCCGGGACAGCAATGAGCAGTTCTTC. It is translated as CASSPTRDSNEQFF.